Sequencing of this TCR beta chain was carried out in a study of shared clonotypes between healthy human individuals. Study-wide results and caveats: The expectation was that sequencing depth would affect clonotype sharing among donors.

Samples left unsorted employed 80 million to 95 million PBMCs for genomic DNA. Sequencing used immunoSEQ multiplex PCR; TCRdb keeps in-frame clones, though not all of them. The sample contains about 480,000 clones, approximately 79% of which appear only once. This clone was seen only once. Its antigen is not known. The CDR3 length is 17 residues. The germline V gene has CDR1 SGHNT and CDR2 YYREEE (reference sequence). The V and J ends lost 4 bases and 6 bases, in that order; junction bases with no gene match: 11. The sample comprised PBMCs. V usage is TRBV5-4 and J usage is TRBJ2-2; 11 bases match TRBD2. This TCR came from a woman aged 40 to 50 in good health. Some clones in this sample may be carry-over from other donors' samples. The CDR3 DNA is TGTGCCAGCAGCCCCCAAGGGGGTAGCGGGAGGGCCGGGGAGCTGTTTTTT. Translation: CASSPQGGSGRAGELFF.